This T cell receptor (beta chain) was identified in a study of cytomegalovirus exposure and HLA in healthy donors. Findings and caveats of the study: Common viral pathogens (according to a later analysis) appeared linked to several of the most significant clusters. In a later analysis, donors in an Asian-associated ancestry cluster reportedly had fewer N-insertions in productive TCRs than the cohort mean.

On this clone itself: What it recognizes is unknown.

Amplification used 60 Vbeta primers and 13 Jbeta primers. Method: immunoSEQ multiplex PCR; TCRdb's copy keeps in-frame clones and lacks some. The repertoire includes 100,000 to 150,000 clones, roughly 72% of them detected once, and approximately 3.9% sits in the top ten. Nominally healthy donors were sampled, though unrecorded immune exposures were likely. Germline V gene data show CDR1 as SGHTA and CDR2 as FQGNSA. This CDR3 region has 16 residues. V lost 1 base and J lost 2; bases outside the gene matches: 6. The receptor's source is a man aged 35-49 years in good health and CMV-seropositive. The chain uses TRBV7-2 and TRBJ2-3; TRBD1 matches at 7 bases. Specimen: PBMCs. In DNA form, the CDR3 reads TGTGCCAGCAGCTTAGATCCCACAGGGGTCACAGATACGCAGTATTTT. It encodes CASSLDPTGVTDTQYF. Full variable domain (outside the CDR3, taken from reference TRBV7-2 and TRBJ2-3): GAGVSQSPSNKVTEKGKDVELRCDPISGHTALYWYRQSLGQGLEFLIYFQGNSAPDKSGLPSDRFSAERTGGSVSTLTIQRTQQEDSAVYLCASSLDPTGVTDTQYFGPGTRLTVL.